The rows below give T cell receptor beta chains drawn from one sample of a study of beta chain features in type 1 diabetes. Produced via immunoSEQ multiplex PCR; TCRdb's table is partial and in-frame only. The repertoire consists of about 340,000 clones, with roughly 9% occurring once and the leading ten covering approximately 1%. The sequenced sample was central memory CD4+ T cells from blood. These receptors were collected from a man aged 30 to 39 with type 1 diabetes. CDR3s include the opening cysteine and the closing phenylalanine or tryptophan. A D gene is named only where the DNA matches it firmly. Only part of the rows carry a size: once, few, many, or a class if the clone is expanded.

length,V,D,size,J,CDR3,DNA
12,TRBV30,NA,few,TRBJ2-1,CAWSRLYNEQFF,TGTGCCTGGAGTCGTCTTTACAATGAGCAGTTCTTC
13,TRBV18,NA,few,TRBJ2-7,CASSPGHSYEQYF,TGTGCCAGCTCACCGGGTCACTCCTACGAGCAGTACTTC
13,TRBV30,TRBD1,few,TRBJ1-4,CAWGTGGEMKLFF,TGTGCCTGGGGGACAGGGGGCGAGATGAAACTGTTTTTT
14,TRBV23-1,TRBD1,NA,TRBJ1-6,CASSQAGQYPPLHF,TGCGCCAGCAGTCAAGCGGGACAGTATCCACCCCTCCACTTT
15,TRBV5-4,NA,few,TRBJ2-5,CASSGDNRVEETQYF,TGTGCCAGCAGCGGGGATAACAGGGTAGAAGAGACCCAGTACTTC
11,TRBV6-5,NA,NA,TRBJ2-3,CASTSSGTQYF,TGTGCCAGCACGAGCTCGGGTACGCAGTATTTT
13,TRBV27,NA,few,TRBJ1-2,CASSLSALYGYTF,TGTGCCAGCAGTTTATCGGCCTTATATGGCTACACCTTC
14,TRBV27,TRBD1,NA,TRBJ2-5,CASRRQGTQETQYF,TGTGCCAGCAGGAGACAGGGTACCCAAGAGACCCAGTACTTC
16,TRBV6-5,NA,few,TRBJ1-2,CASSYSTGPEYGGYTF,TGTGCCAGCAGTTACTCCACGGGTCCGGAATACGGTGGCTACACCTTC
16,TRBV4-3,NA,few,TRBJ2-1,CASSQDWGRGEDEQFF,TGCGCCAGCAGCCAAGACTGGGGCAGGGGAGAGGATGAGCAGTTCTTC
15,TRBV19,NA,few,TRBJ2-7,CASSVTGWSSYEQYF,TGTGCCAGTAGTGTTACAGGGTGGAGCTCCTACGAGCAGTACTTC
17,TRBV7-9,TRBD2,NA,TRBJ2-7,CASSQDPGLAGTYEQYF,TGTGCCAGCAGTCAAGACCCGGGACTAGCGGGAACTTACGAGCAGTACTTC
11,TRBV10-3,NA,NA,TRBJ2-1,CAISESGEQFF,TGTGCCATCAGTGAGTCGGGTGAGCAGTTCTTC
15,TRBV5-1,NA,few,TRBJ2-1,CASSLGGGASGEQFF,TGCGCCAGCAGCTTAGGAGGGGGCGCATCCGGTGAGCAGTTCTTC
14,TRBV5-4,NA,many,TRBJ1-1,CASSLNRGRTEAFF,TGTGCCAGCAGCTTGAACCGGGGGCGCACTGAAGCTTTCTTT
14,TRBV29-1,TRBD1,few,TRBJ2-7,CSVEDTGGSYEQYF,TGCAGCGTTGAAGACACAGGGGGATCCTACGAGCAGTACTTC
15,TRBV5-4,TRBD2,few,TRBJ2-5,CASSLDSGNQETQYF,TGTGCCAGCAGCTTGGATAGCGGGAATCAAGAGACCCAGTACTTC
14,TRBV6-5,TRBD2,NA,TRBJ2-1,CASSLAGGYNEQFF,TGTGCCAGCAGTCTAGCGGGAGGGTACAATGAGCAGTTCTTC
14,TRBV30,TRBD1,few,TRBJ1-1,CAWSPGTGRTEAFF,TGTGCCTGGAGCCCTGGGACAGGAAGAACTGAAGCTTTCTTT
13,TRBV18,NA,few,TRBJ1-1,CASSPGSVAEAFF,TGTGCCAGCTCGCCGGGCTCAGTGGCCGAAGCTTTCTTT